The source of this T cell receptor beta chain is a study of radiotherapy plus CTLA-4 blockade in lung cancer. Overall study: Objective responses were documented in 15% to 20% of patients, with disease control in around 31%. Study results and limitations: Clones of tumor-derived TCRs expanded in blood after radiotherapy plus ipilimumab. Early blood T cell clone changes and increased post-radiation serum interferon-beta were reportedly the strongest response predictors.

About this clone: What it recognizes is unknown.

Participants had chemo-refractory metastatic non-small-cell lung cancer and were treated with focal radiation plus ipilimumab CTLA-4 blockade. Method: immunoSEQ multiplex PCR; TCRdb's copy keeps in-frame clones and lacks some. The sample has 80,000 to 95,000 clones, roughly 85% seen once; the top ten hold more than 20%. Germline loops: CDR1 GTSNPN, CDR2 SVGIG (reference sequence). With 5 bases removed from V and 0 bases from J, the gap between germline ends came to 17 bases. This CDR3 comprises 16 residues. The V gene is TRBV30, the J gene TRBJ1-5, with D unclear. The input for sequencing was peripheral blood, taken from a patient treated with radiotherapy plus ipilimumab. The source is a human donor with non-small cell lung cancer that progressed on radiotherapy plus ipilimumab. The DNA for the CDR3 is TGTGCCTGGTCCCAGGTGGGAGGGTATAGCAATCAGCCCCAGCATTTT. Amino acids: CAWSQVGGYSNQPQHF.